This is a list of T cell receptor beta chains from one sample in a study of blood T cell repertoires in COVID-19. The data were produced by immunoSEQ multiplex PCR, yet TCRdb's version contains in-frame clones alone and is incomplete. The sample records some 350,000 clones, 89% being singletons. Sequencing input: peripheral blood. These receptors were obtained from a woman aged 30 to 39 with COVID-19, enrolled during active disease. CDR3s include the opening cysteine and the closing phenylalanine or tryptophan. Each record gives: V gene, J gene, CDR3 protein.

TRBV29-1,TRBJ1-4,CSARAGTGGEKLFF
TRBV4-1,TRBJ1-5,CASSQVPLREGSQPQHF
TRBV7-9,TRBJ1-1,CASSPRVSEAFF
TRBV3-1/TRBV3-2,TRBJ1-3,CASRTATHLDSGNTIYF
TRBV5-6,TRBJ1-5,CASSPRGEGQPQHF
TRBV11-2,TRBJ2-1,CASSPTGIEQFF
TRBV19,TRBJ2-1,CASSLAGSYNEQFF
TRBV19,TRBJ2-1,CASSIGTGEQFF
TRBV14,TRBJ2-3,CASSLGLVEATSTDTQYF
TRBV24-1,TRBJ2-2,CATSDLYSGAGELFF
TRBV2,TRBJ1-5,CASSRLPGTQPQHF
TRBV11-3,TRBJ2-1,CASSYYRGQYNEQFF
TRBV6-2/TRBV6-3,TRBJ1-6,CASSRTGGAESPLHF
TRBV11-3,TRBJ1-4,CASSPGQATNEKLFF
TRBV6-5,TRBJ2-7,CASSYQRQYEQYF
TRBV11-2,TRBJ2-7,CASSLGGQFSYEQYF
TRBV19,TRBJ2-2,CATNRRGQYTGELFF
TRBV19,TRBJ2-1,CASRLAGASSYNEQFF
TRBV7-2,TRBJ1-2,CASSPRGPWMGYTF
TRBV13,TRBJ1-2,CASSSDRGYGYTF
TRBV20-1,TRBJ2-1,CSASPGLAGNTNEQFF
TRBV24-1,TRBJ2-7,CATSDSGTGAYEQYF
TRBV5-5,TRBJ1-2,CASSPQDSYGYTF
TRBV28,TRBJ1-2,CAIQIRGMARETTF
TRBV9,TRBJ1-2,CASSPQRSRLYGYTF
TRBV24-1,TRBJ1-5,CATSPTGGDQPQHF
TRBV28,TRBJ2-5,CASSLPTRIETQYF
TRBV18,TRBJ1-1,CASSSQENTEAFF
TRBV4-3,TRBJ1-2,CASSQDGINYGYTF
TRBV5-1,TRBJ1-5,CASSIVAGAQPQHF
TRBV25-1,TRBJ1-1,CASSGDRFTEAFF
TRBV9,TRBJ2-2,CASSVTTRGTGELFF
TRBV28,TRBJ2-7,CASSSPSGSYEQYF
TRBV6-5,TRBJ2-5,CASSSTGIPETQYF
TRBV5-1,TRBJ2-5,CASSSAVQETQYF
TRBV6-1,TRBJ1-6,CASREGTGLNNSPLHF
TRBV24-1,TRBJ2-3,CATSDSARGLAGVADTQYF
TRBV14,TRBJ2-5,CASSQEGRRGKETQYF
TRBV29-1,TRBJ1-3,CSVTGDEAGNTIYF
TRBV5-8,TRBJ1-1,CASSFWVGTGGTEAFF
TRBV5-1,TRBJ2-3,CASSREGDGHTDTQYF
TRBV21-1,TRBJ2-5,CASSKRPPRDRGQETQYF
TRBV19,TRBJ2-3,CASTLKGGLAADTQYF
TRBV6-5,TRBJ2-1,CASITYNEQFF
TRBV28,TRBJ2-3,CASSREVPTDTQYF
TRBV18,TRBJ2-4,CASSPPERGAHSF
TRBV18,TRBJ2-1,CASSPRHTDNEQFF
TRBV24-1,TRBJ2-1,CATSGGVSYNEQFF
TRBV19,TRBJ2-3,CASSIFPGLAGSTDTQYF
TRBV6-5,TRBJ2-3,CASSNRAGGGTQYF
TRBV13,TRBJ1-2,CASSSPGGVAGYTF
TRBV29-1,TRBJ2-1,CSVEAVATFLAYNEQFF